The clone carrying this T cell receptor beta chain was found once. V was cut by 1 base and J by 2 bases, with 9 bases left in between. This CDR3 spans 14 amino acids. From germline, CDR1 is SEHNR and CDR2 FQNEAQ (reference sequence). The data were obtained in a study of blood T cell repertoires in COVID-19. About the study: Samples representing acute and convalescent COVID-19 were sourced from the United States, Italy and Spain. In each case, the material was cDNA or gDNA derived from T cells, B-cell-depleted T cells, or PBMCs.

Original analysis: Quantification of nucleated cells was approximated via reference gene primer amplification. Repertoires were generated with immunoSEQ multiplex PCR, while TCRdb's copy carries only in-frame clones and drops some. V and J calls and clone size are copied from that table; D and trimming were computed from the DNA. The sample yields roughly 200,000 clones, 70% to 90% seen once. The sequence was obtained from a human donor with active or convalescent COVID-19. The donor label of this sample is uncertain. The chain combines TRBV7-9 with TRBJ2-7, with D possibly TRBD1 on 5 matching bases. Specimen: peripheral blood. The CDR3 is CASSLDVTAYEQYF. The CDR3 nucleotides read TGTGCCAGCAGCTTAGATGTGACAGCCTACGAGCAGTACTTC.